One T cell receptor beta chain is described in this entry. Its specificity is not known. The source of the sample is a study of PD-L1 blockade in urothelial cancer. Study background: Treatment start was followed by blood analysis at 3 weeks (second dose) and again at 6 weeks. When blood samples were assessed, the median T cell count was around 150,000. Points from the study as a whole: Tumor-associated blood clones were expanded more by durable-benefit patients at 3 weeks.

The time point: peripheral blood 6 weeks after treatment start. Generated by immunoSEQ multiplex PCR, the TCRdb table keeps only in-frame clones and is missing some. The sample yields 45,000 to 60,000 clones, more than 70% seen once. This TCR came from a man aged 55-75 years with urothelial cancer. This sample comprised PBMCs, obtained around atezolizumab (anti-PD-L1) treatment.

CDR3 coding DNA: TGTGCCAGCAGTCCTAGAGGAGAAGCTTTCTTT. Its protein product is CASSPRGEAFF. This rearrangement joins TRBV7-2 to TRBJ1-1; D is unresolved. This CDR3 is 11 amino acids long. In germline, CDR1 is SGHTA, CDR2 FQGNSA. V lost 6 bases and J 8 bases, leaving 10 bases between the germline ends.